These 14 T cell receptor beta chains were sequenced from one sample in a study of T cell responses to AZD1222 COVID-19 vaccine. Profiled with immunoSEQ multiplex PCR; TCRdb holds only in-frame clones, not every one. The sample has around 100,000 clones, approximately 90% seen once. Sequencing used peripheral blood, obtained 28 days after the second AZD1222 dose. The receptors were gathered from an adult who received the AZD1222 COVID-19 vaccine.

The chain couples TRBV19 to TRBJ1-4, with a weak D call TRBD1 (5 bases). The CDR3 consists of 14 residues. The germline CDR1 and CDR2 sequences are LNHDA and SQIVND (reference sequence). Trimming shortened V by 5 bases and J by 4 bases, and 11 bases separated the two germline ends. The DNA of the CDR3 is TGTGCCAGTAGTCCGGGACCCTATAATGAAAAACTGTTTTTT. Protein: CASSPGPYNEKLFF.

The chain has TRBV20-1 and TRBJ2-1, with D perhaps assigned TRBD1 or TRBD2 (5 bases each). V gave up 6 bases and J gave up 15 bases, with 18 bases separating them. This CDR3 has 11 amino acids. Germline V gene sequence: CDR1 DFQATT, CDR2 SNEGSKA (reference sequence). The CDR3 sequence: CSARDLQSLFF. As DNA, the CDR3 is TGCAGTGCCAGGGACCTTCAGAGTCTGTTCTTC.

V usage is TRBV18 and J usage is TRBJ2-2, with 8 bases lining up with TRBD1. The CDR3 contains 18 residues. CDR1 is KGHSH, CDR2 LQKENI, per germline. With V trimmed by 6 bases and J by 1 base, 13 bases remained unmatched. The CDR3 spells CASSGGTGSIKNTGELFF. CDR3 DNA sequence: TGTGCCAGCTCTGGCGGGACAGGATCTATAAAGAACACCGGGGAGCTGTTTTTT.

The chain has TRBV19 and TRBJ1-1, with D possibly being TRBD1 (5 bases). The germline V and J ends were trimmed by 3 bases and 1 base, with 12 bases remaining between them. CDR1 and CDR2 from the germline V gene are LNHDA and SQIVND (reference sequence). This CDR3 region has 15 residues. The CDR3 nucleotides read TGTGCCAGTAGTATGTTTGGGGGACGGAACACTGAAGCTTTCTTT. It yields the protein CASSMFGGRNTEAFF.

This chain uses TRBV5-6 with TRBJ1-1; 11 nucleotides line up with TRBD1. This CDR3 spans 15 amino acids. V shed 4 bases and J 5 bases; nucleotides not matched to a gene: 7. Germline V gene lookup returns CDR1 SGHDT and CDR2 YYEEEE. CDR3 DNA: TGTGCCAGCAGCAAGGACAGGGGGCGTGTAACTGAAGCTTTCTTT. Translating it yields CASSKDRGRVTEAFF.

The chain carries TRBV4-1 and TRBJ2-1; 11 nucleotides match TRBD2. The germline V gene has CDR1 MGHRA and CDR2 YSYEKL. This CDR3 contains 16 residues. The trim removed 0 bases at V and 4 bases at J, leaving 2 bases unmatched. In DNA, the CDR3 is TGCGCCAGCAGCCAAGATGGGACTAGCGGTTACAATGAGCAGTTCTTC. Amino acids: CASSQDGTSGYNEQFF.

In its sample, this clone was seen a few times. The genes are TRBV5-3 and TRBJ2-4, with 9 bases identical to TRBD1. Being an ORF, TRBV5-3 has a function that is uncertain. This CDR3 has 14 residues. After removal of 3 bases from V and 5 bases from J, the junction contained 3 bases not matched to a gene. This CDR3 reads CARSWGQGENIQYF. CDR3 in DNA: TGTGCCAGAAGCTGGGGACAGGGAGAAAACATTCAGTACTTC.

The V gene is TRBV7-2, the J gene TRBJ2-1; D is undetermined. Germline V CDR1 and CDR2: SGHTA, FQGNSA. V was trimmed by 1 base and J by 6 bases, leaving 7 bases between them. The CDR3 is 13 amino acids. The CDR3 sequence: CASSLGGLNEQFF. The CDR3 DNA reads as TGTGCCAGCAGCTTAGGAGGCCTCAATGAGCAGTTCTTC.

The V and J genes are TRBV3-1 (or the pseudogene TRBV3-2) and TRBJ2-1, with TRBD2 matching 9 bases. V trimming: 0 bases; J trimming: 4 bases; junction bases outside the gene matches: 13. The CDR3 totals 19 residues. The germline V gene has CDR1 LGHDT and CDR2 YNNKEL (reference sequence). Here the CDR3 DNA reads TGTGCCAGCAGCCAAGATAAATGGAGCGGGAGGCCCGAATACAATGAGCAGTTCTTC. Its protein is CASSQDKWSGRPEYNEQFF.

The genes are TRBV28 and TRBJ2-1; 10 bases align to TRBD2. The V segment lost 6 bases and the J segment 3 bases; nucleotides outside the gene matches: 8. This CDR3 has 16 amino acids. CDR1 is MDHEN and CDR2 is SYDVKM in the germline V gene. The chain's CDR3 is CASSTSGRALYNEQFF. In nucleotides, the CDR3 is TGTGCCAGCAGCACCAGCGGGAGGGCCCTCTACAATGAGCAGTTCTTC.

The chain employs TRBV4-3 and TRBJ2-1; 10 bases are a match to TRBD2. Germline-derived CDR1 and CDR2 are LGHNA and YSLEER. J lost 0 bases, V lost 4 bases, and 9 bases had no gene match. CDR3 length equals 18 residues. The CDR3 protein is CASSPGGLAESSYNEQFF. As DNA, the CDR3 is TGCGCCAGCAGCCCTGGTGGACTAGCGGAGAGCTCCTACAATGAGCAGTTCTTC.

On this clone itself: One junction end disagrees with the germline gene, perhaps due to a read error. The CDR3 region has the DNA TGTGCCAGCAGCTTGGGGGCTAGCGGGGGCAAGAACTTC. Translated: CASSLGASGGKNF. The J gene is TRBJ2-7, the V gene TRBV7-2; 10 bases map to TRBD2. In germline, CDR1 is SGHTA, CDR2 FQGNSA. There are 13 residues in the CDR3.

This chain connects TRBV28 to TRBJ1-2; 7 positions match TRBD1. Looked up from germline, CDR1 is MDHEN and CDR2 is SYDVKM. The V segment lost 3 bases and the J segment 4 bases; nucleotides outside the gene matches: 8. The CDR3 length is 15 residues. The CDR3 DNA reads TGTGCCAGCAGTTTGATACAGGGGTCTGCCTATGGCTACACCTTC. Protein: CASSLIQGSAYGYTF.

This clone has only one observation. The V call is TRBV2, the J call TRBJ2-7; 10 nucleotides agree with TRBD2. Per the germline V gene, CDR1 is SNHLY and CDR2 is FYNNEI. The CDR3 spans 14 residues. V lost 6 bases, J lost 6 bases, and 8 bases stayed unmatched. The CDR3 spells CASRAASGSSEQYF. CDR3 in DNA: TGTGCCAGCAGGGCGGCTAGCGGGAGTAGCGAGCAGTACTTC.